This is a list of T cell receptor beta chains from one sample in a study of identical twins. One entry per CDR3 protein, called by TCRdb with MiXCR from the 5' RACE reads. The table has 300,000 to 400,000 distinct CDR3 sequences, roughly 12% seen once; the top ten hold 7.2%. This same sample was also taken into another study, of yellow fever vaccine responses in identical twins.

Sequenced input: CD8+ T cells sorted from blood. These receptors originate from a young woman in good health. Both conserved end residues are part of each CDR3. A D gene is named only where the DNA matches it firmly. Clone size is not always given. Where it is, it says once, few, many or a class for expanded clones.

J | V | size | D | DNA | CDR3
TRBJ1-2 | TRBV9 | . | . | TGTGCCAGCAGCGTAGTGACGGAGGCAGGCCCCCACTATGGCTACACCTTC | CASSVVTEAGPHYGYTF
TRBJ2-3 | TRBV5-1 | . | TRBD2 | TGCGCCAGCAGCTTGATAAGAGCGGGGGGTCGTTTCACAGATACGCAGTATTTT | CASSLIRAGGRFTDTQYF
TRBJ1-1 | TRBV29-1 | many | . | TGCAGCGTTGAACGGGGGCCCGGGAACACTGAAGCTTTCTTT | CSVERGPGNTEAFF
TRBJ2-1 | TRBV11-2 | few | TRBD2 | TGTGCCAGCCGAAACGAGCGGGAGTCCTCCTACAATGAGCAGTTCTTC | CASRNERESSYNEQFF
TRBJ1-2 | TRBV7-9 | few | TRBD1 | TGTGCCAGCAGTACCGGGACAGGGACTTTCTATGGCTACACCTTC | CASSTGTGTFYGYTF
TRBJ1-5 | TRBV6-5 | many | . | TGTGCCAGCAGTTACACTAGGACACCTATTTATAGCAATCAGCCCCAGCATTTT | CASSYTRTPIYSNQPQHF
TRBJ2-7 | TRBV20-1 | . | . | TGCAGTGCTAGAGACGGGGGCGCAGCCTACGAGCAGTACTTC | CSARDGGAAYEQYF
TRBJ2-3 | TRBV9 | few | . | TGTGCCAGCAGCACCCCCCGGGTGGTCCCAGAATCCACAGATACGCAGTATTTT | CASSTPRVVPESTDTQYF
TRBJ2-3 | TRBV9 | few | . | TGTGCCAGCAGCGGCAGGGGTGATCCTAGCACAGATACGCAGTATTTT | CASSGRGDPSTDTQYF
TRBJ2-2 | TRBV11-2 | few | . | TGTGCCAGCAGCTACGGGGCGGGGCACACCGGGGAGCTGTTTTTT | CASSYGAGHTGELFF
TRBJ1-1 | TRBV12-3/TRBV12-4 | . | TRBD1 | TGTGCCAGCAGTTTAGGGGCAGGGGGCTATGCTGAAGCTTTCTTT | CASSLGAGGYAEAFF
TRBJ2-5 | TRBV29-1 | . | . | TGCAGCGTTGCTGTGACGCCGGGTGCGCAGGTCGGAGGAGAGACCCAGTACTTC | CSVAVTPGAQVGGETQYF
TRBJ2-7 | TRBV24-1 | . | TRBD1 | TGTGCCACCAGTGATCCTGCGGGGACAGGCTCCTACGAGCAGTACTTC | CATSDPAGTGSYEQYF
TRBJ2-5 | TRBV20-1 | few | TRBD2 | TGCAGTGCTAGTCGACCTACGACTAGCGGGGAGCCGCGTTGGACCCAGTACTTC | CSASRPTTSGEPRWTQYF
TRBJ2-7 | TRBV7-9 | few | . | TGTGCCAGCAGCCCCCTCACTAGTCCCCCGGGATGGCAGTACTTC | CASSPLTSPPGWQYF
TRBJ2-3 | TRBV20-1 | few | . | TGCAGTGCTAGAGCGAGTGAGGGAGTATTCGATACGCAGTATTTT | CSARASEGVFDTQYF
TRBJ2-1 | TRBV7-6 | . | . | TGTGCCAGCAGCTTCAGCAAGGGCCCTGAGCAGTTCTTC | CASSFSKGPEQFF
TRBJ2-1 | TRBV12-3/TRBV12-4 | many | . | TGTGCCAGCAGCTACGACTCTAGCTCCTACAATGAGCAGTTCTTC | CASSYDSSSYNEQFF
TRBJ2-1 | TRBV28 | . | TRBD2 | TGTGCCAGCAGTGTACCTAAGACCGGGCTAGCGGGAGGGGGTGAGCAGTTCTTC | CASSVPKTGLAGGGEQFF
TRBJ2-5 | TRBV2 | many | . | TGTGCCAGCAGTGATTTGCAAGAGACCCAGTACTTC | CASSDLQETQYF
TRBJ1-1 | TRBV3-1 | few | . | TGTGCCAGCAGCCAAGATCGGCGGGTCACTGAAGCTTTCTTT | CASSQDRRVTEAFF
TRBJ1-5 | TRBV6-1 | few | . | TGTGCCAGCAGCGACCTCCACAGGGTTGGAAATCAGCCCCAGCATTTT | CASSDLHRVGNQPQHF
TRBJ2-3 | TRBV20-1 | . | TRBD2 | TGCAGTGCTAGAGGGACTCTAGCGGGAGTAAATACGCAGTATTTT | CSARGTLAGVNTQYF
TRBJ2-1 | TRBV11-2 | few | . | TGTGCCAGCAGCCCATACAGGAGAAGGGACTACAATGAGCAGTTCTTC | CASSPYRRRDYNEQFF
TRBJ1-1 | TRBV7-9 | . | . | TGTGCCAGCAGCTCCCCCCTGTCCTTGAACACTGAAGCTTTCTTT | CASSSPLSLNTEAFF
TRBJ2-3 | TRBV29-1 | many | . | TGCAGCGTTCCCGGACAACGGAGGGCCCCAGATACGCAGTATTTT | CSVPGQRRAPDTQYF
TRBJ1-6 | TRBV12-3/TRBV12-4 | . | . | TGTGCCAGCAGTTTAGTTGGGGGGTCACCCCTCCACTTT | CASSLVGGSPLHF
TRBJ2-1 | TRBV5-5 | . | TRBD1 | TGTGCCAGCAGCTTGGTGGGCAGGGGGCTCGTCAATGAGCAGTTCTTC | CASSLVGRGLVNEQFF
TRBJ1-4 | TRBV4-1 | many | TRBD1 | TGCGCCAGCAGCCAGCCAACAGGGGCAAATGAAAAACTGTTTTTT | CASSQPTGANEKLFF
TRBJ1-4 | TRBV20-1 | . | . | TGCAGTGCGCCACCCCCCAACAGGGTGGGTGAAAAACTGTTTTTT | CSAPPPNRVGEKLFF
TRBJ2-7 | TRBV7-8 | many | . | TGTGCCAGCAGCTTAGCTGCAGGGGCGGCGGACGAGCAGTACTTC | CASSLAAGAADEQYF
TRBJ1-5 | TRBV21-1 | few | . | TGTGCCAGCATTCCAGAGGGGACAGGGCACGGCAATCAGCCCCAGCATTTT | CASIPEGTGHGNQPQHF
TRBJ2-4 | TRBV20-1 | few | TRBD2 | TGCAGTGCTGCCCGGGAGGGCGTTGACATTCAGTACTTC | CSAAREGVDIQYF
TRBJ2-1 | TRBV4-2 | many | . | TGTGCCAGCAGCCTCGGTCTCTTTCAGGATGAGCAGTTCTTC | CASSLGLFQDEQFF
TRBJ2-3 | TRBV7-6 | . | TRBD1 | TGTGCCAGCAGCTTAGGAACAGGGGGTGGCACAGATACGCAGTATTTT | CASSLGTGGGTDTQYF
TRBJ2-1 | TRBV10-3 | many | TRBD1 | TGTGCCATCAGTGAGGACAGGGGGACCTACAATGAGCAGTTCTTC | CAISEDRGTYNEQFF
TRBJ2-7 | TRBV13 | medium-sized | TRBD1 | TGTGCCAGCAGCCCAGGGACAGGAGCCTACGAGCAGTACTTC | CASSPGTGAYEQYF
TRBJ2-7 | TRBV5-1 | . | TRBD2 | TGCGCCAGCCAGACGGGACTAGGGTTCTACGAGCAGTACTTC | CASQTGLGFYEQYF
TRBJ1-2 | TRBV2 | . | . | TGTGCCAGCATAGGCCAGGAATCCTTCGCCGATGGCTACACCTTC | CASIGQESFADGYTF
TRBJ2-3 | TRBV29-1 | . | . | TGCAGTTGCGTGGTGCTAGATAGCACAGATACGCAGTATTTT | CSCVVLDSTDTQYF
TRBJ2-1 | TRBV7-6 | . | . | TGTGCCAGCAGCTCAGGGGGCGGGGGGGCGGATTACAATGAGCAGTTCTTC | CASSSGGGGADYNEQFF
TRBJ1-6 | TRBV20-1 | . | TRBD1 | TGCAGTGCTAGATCGTCGACAGGGGATAATTCACCCCTCCACTTT | CSARSSTGDNSPLHF
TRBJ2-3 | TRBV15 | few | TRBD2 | TGTGCCACCAGCAGCCCAGAAGGACTAGCGGGGTACACAGATACGCAGTATTTT | CATSSPEGLAGYTDTQYF
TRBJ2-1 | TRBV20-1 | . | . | TGCAATGCTAGCGCCTCCGACCACCTACTTTTGAACAATGAGCAGTTCTTC | CNASASDHLLLNNEQFF
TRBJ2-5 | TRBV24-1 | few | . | TGTGCCACCAGTGATTGGCAGGTGCAGTACTTC | CATSDWQVQYF
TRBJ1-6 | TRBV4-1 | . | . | TGCGCCAGCAGCCAAACCCCGACAAATGGCAATTCACCCCTCCACTTT | CASSQTPTNGNSPLHF
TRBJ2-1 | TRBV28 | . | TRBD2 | TGTGCCAGCAGGGACGTGGGGGGGGGGGATGAGCAGTTCTTC | CASRDVGGGDEQFF
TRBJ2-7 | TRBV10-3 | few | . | TGTGCCATCAGTGAGTCTGGGGGAGTAAGGGAGCAGTACTTC | CAISESGGVREQYF
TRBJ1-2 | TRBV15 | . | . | TGTGCCACCAGCAGAGAAGCCCCCCGGGGTCCATTCGGCTACACCTTC | CATSREAPRGPFGYTF
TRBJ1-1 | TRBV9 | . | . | TGTGCCAGCAGCAACCAGAACACTGAAGCTTTCTTT | CASSNQNTEAFF
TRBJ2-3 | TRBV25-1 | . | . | TGTGCCAGCAGCCTCCGAAGGATCACAGATACGCAGTATTTT | CASSLRRITDTQYF
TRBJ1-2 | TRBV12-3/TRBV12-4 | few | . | TGTGCCACCGACTCGGGCTATGGCTACACCTTC | CATDSGYGYTF
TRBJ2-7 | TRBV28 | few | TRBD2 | TGTGCCAGCAGAGGACTAGCGAGCTCCTACGAGCAGTACTTC | CASRGLASSYEQYF
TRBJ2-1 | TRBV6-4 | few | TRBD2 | TGTGCCAGCAGTGAGGACGGGACTAGCGGGAGCCATGAGCAGTTCTTC | CASSEDGTSGSHEQFF
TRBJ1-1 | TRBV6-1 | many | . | TGTGCCAGCAGTACCGGGGCCTTGAACGAAGCTTTCTTT | CASSTGALNEAFF
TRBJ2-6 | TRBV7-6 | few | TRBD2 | TGTGCCAGCAGCTTAGAGCTAGCGGGAGGGGGGTCTGGGGCCAACGTCCTGACTTTC | CASSLELAGGGSGANVLTF
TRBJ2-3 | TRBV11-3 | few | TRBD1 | TGTGCCAGCAGCGCCCGACAGGGGACCACAGATACGCAGTATTTT | CASSARQGTTDTQYF
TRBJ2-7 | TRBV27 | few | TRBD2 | TGTGCCAGCAGTTCAACTAGCGACTCCTACGAGCAGTACTTC | CASSSTSDSYEQYF
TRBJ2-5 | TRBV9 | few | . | TGTGCCAGCAGCGTAGATGGCGGTCTACAAGAGACCCAGTACTTC | CASSVDGGLQETQYF